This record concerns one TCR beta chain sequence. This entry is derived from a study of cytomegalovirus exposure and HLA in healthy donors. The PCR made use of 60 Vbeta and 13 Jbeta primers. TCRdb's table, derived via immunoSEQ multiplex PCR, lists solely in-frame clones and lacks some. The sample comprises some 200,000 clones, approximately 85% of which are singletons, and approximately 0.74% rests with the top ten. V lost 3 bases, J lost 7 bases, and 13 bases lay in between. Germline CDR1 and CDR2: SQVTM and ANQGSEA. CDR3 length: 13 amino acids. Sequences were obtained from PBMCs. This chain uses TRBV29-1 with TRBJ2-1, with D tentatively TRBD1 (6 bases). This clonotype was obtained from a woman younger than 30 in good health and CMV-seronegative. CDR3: CSVDVTGLNEQFF. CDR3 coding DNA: TGCAGCGTTGATGTGACAGGTCTAAATGAGCAGTTCTTC.